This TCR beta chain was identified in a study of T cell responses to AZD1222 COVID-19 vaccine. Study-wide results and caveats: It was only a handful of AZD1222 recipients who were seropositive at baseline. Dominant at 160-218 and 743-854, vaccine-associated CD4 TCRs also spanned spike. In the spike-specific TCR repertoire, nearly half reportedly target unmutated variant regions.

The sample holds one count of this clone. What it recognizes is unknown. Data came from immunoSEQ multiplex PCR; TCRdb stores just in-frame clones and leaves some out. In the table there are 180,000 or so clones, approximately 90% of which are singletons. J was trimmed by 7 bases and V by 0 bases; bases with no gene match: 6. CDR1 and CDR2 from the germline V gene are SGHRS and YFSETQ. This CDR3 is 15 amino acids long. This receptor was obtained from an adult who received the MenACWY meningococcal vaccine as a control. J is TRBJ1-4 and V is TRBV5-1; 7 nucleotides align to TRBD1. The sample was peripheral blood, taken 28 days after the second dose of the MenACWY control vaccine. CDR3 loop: CASSLEGAGGEKLFF. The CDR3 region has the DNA TGCGCCAGCAGCTTGGAGGGGGCCGGTGGTGAAAAACTGTTTTTT.